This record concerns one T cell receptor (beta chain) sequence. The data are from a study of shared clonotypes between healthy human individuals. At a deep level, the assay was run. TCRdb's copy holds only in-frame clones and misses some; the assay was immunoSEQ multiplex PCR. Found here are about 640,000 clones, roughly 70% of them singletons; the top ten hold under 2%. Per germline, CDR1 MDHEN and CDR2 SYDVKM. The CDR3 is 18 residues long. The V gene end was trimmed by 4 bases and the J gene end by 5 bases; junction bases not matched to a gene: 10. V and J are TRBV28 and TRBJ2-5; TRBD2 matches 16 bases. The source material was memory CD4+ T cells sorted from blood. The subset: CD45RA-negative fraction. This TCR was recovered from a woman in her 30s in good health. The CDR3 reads CASSSGLAGGLARETQYF. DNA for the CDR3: TGTGCCAGCAGTTCGGGACTAGCGGGAGGGCTTGCTCGGGAGACCCAGTACTTC. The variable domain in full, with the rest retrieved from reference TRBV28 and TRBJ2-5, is DVKVTQSSRYLVKRTGEKVFLECVQDMDHENMFWYRQDPGLGLRLIYFSYDVKMKEKGDIPEGYSVSREKKERFSLILESASTNQTSMYLCASSSGLAGGLARETQYFGPGTRLLVL.